This record concerns one TCR beta chain sequence. The data originate from a study of blood T cell repertoires in COVID-19. Study at large: The United States, Italy and Spain were the sources of the acute and convalescent COVID-19 samples. Sources were T cells, B-cell-depleted T cells, or PBMCs; the material itself was cDNA or gDNA.

Study processing details: Estimation of nucleated cell counts relied on the amplification of reference gene primers. The data were produced by immunoSEQ multiplex PCR, yet TCRdb's version contains in-frame clones alone and is incomplete. The DNA was the basis for D and trimming; V, J and clone size are from that table. The table lists about 220,000 clones, around 81% of them singletons. Sequenced material: peripheral blood. The clonotype comes from an older woman with acute or convalescent COVID-19.

In nucleotides, the CDR3 is TGTGCCAGCAGTGACGCCGGGACAGGGTGGATGAACACTGAAGCTTTCTTT. Translation: CASSDAGTGWMNTEAFF. J is TRBJ1-1 and V is TRBV2; 9 bases map to TRBD1. The length of the CDR3 is 17 residues. Germline V lookup: CDR1 SNHLY, CDR2 FYNNEI. The trim removed 3 bases at V and 0 bases at J, leaving 8 bases unmatched.